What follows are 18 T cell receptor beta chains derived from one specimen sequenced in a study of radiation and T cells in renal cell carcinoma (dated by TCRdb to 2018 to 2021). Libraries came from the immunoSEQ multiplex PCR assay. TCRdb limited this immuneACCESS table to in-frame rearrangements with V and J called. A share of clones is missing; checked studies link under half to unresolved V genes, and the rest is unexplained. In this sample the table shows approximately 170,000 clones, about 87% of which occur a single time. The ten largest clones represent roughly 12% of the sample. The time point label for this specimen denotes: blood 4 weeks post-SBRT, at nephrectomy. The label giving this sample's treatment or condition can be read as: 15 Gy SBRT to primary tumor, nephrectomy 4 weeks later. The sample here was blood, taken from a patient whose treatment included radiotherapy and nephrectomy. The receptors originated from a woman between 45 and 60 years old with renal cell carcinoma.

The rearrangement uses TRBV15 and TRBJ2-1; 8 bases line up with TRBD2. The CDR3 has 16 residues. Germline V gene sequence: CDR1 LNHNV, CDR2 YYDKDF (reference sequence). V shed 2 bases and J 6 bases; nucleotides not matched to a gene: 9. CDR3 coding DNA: TGTGCCACCAGCAGATTATATAGCGGGGTTAGCAATGAGCAGTTCTTC. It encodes CATSRLYSGVSNEQFF.

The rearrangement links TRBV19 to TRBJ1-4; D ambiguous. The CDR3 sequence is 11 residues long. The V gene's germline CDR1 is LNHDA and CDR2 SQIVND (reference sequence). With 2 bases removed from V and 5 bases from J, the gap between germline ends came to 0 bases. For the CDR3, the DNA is TGTGCCAGTAGTATAAATGAAAAACTGTTTTTT. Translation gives CASSINEKLFF. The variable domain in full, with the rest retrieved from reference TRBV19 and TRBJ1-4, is DGGITQSPKYLFRKEGQNVTLSCEQNLNHDAMYWYRQDPGQGLRLIYYSQIVNDFQKGDIAEGYSVSREKKESFPLTVTSAQKNPTAFYLCASSINEKLFFGSGTQLSVL.

CDR3 sequence (DNA): TGCGCCAGCGCCCCCGCGGGGGGGAAGAGCACAGATACGCAGTATTTT. Its translation: CASAPAGGKSTDTQYF. V gene TRBV4-1 combines with J gene TRBJ2-3, with TRBD2 matching 9 bases. With 8 bases clipped from V and 0 bases from J, the junction kept 9 bases outside the gene matches. Germline V gives CDR1 MGHRA, CDR2 YSYEKL. The CDR3 covers 16 residues.

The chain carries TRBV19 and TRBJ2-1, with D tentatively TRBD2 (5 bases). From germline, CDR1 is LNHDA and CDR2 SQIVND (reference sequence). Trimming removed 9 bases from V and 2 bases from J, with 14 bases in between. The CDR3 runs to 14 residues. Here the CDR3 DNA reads TGTGCCAGCGGCCCCCAACTAGCCTACAATGAGCAGTTCTTC. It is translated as CASGPQLAYNEQFF.

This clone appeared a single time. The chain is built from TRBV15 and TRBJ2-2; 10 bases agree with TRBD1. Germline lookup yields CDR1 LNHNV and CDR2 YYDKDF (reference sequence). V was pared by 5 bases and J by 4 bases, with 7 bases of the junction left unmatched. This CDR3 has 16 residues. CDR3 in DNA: TGTGCCACCAGCTCGACAGGGGGCGTAAGCACCGGGGAGCTGTTTTTT. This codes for CATSSTGGVSTGELFF.

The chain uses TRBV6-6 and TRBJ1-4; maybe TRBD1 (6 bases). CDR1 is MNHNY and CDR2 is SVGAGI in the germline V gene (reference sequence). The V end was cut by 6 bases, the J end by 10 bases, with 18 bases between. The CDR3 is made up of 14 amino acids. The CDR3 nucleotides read TGTGCCAGCAGACCCGACCTAACAGGGAGAAAACTGTTTTTT. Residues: CASRPDLTGRKLFF.

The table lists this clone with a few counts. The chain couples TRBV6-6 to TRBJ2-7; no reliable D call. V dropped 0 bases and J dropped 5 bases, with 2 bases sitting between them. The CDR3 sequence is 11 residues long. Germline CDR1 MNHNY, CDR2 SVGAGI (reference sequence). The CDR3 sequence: CASSYSNEQYF. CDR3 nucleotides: TGTGCCAGCAGTTACTCGAACGAGCAGTACTTC.

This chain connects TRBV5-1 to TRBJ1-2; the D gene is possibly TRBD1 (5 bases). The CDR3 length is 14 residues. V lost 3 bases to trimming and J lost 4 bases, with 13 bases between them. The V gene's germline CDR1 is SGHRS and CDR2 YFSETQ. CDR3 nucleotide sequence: TGCGCCAGCAGCTCGGGGCCGGAGAGCTATGGCTACACCTTC. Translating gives CASSSGPESYGYTF.

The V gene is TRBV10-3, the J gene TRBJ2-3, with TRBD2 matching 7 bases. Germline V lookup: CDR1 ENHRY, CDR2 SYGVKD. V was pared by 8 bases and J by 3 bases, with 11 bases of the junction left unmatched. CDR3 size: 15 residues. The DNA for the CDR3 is TGTGCCATCGGCCAAGGGAGGGGATGGACAGATACGCAGTATTTT. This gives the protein CAIGQGRGWTDTQYF.

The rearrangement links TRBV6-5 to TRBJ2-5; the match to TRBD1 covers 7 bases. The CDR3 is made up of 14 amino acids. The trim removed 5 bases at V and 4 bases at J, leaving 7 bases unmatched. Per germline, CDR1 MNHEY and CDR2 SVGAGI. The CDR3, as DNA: TGTGCCAGCAGTCCGGGACAGCATTTAGAGACCCAGTACTTC. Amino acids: CASSPGQHLETQYF.

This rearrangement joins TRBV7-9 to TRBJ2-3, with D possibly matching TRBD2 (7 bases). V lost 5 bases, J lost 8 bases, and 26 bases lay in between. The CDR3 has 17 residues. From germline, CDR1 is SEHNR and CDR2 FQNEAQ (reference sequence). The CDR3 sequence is CASSRELLTLGGATQYF. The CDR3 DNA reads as TGTGCCAGCAGCCGAGAATTATTGACTTTAGGGGGGGCTACGCAGTATTTT.

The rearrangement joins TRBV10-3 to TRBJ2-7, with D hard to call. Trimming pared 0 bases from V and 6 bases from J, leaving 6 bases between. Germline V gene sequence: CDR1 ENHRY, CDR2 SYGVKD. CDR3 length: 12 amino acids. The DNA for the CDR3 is TGTGCCATCAGTGAGTCCTCTGTCGAGCAGTACTTC. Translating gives CAISESSVEQYF.

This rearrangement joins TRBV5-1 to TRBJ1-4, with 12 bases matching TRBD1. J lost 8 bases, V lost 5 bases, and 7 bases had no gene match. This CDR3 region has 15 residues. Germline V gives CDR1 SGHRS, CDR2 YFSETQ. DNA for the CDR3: TGCGCCAGCAGGATACGGGACAGGGGGCCAGAAAAACTGTTTTTT. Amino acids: CASRIRDRGPEKLFF.

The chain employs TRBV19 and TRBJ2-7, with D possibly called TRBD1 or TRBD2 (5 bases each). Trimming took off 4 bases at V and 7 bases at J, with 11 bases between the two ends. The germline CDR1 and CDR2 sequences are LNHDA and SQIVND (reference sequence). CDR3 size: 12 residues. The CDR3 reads CASSTGPGEQYF. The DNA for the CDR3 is TGTGCCAGTAGTACGGGACCCGGAGAGCAGTACTTC.

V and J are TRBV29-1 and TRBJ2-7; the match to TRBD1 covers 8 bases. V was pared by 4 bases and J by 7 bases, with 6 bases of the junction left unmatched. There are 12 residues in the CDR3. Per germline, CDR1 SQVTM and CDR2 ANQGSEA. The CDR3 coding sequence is TGCAGCGTTGGGCAGGGGGCGGGTGAGCAGTACTTC. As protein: CSVGQGAGEQYF.

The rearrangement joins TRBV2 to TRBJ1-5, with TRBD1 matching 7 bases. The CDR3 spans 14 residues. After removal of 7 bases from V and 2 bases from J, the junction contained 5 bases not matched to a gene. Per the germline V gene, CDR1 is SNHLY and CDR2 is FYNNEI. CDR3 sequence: CASTRGTGNQPQHF. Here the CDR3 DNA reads TGTGCCAGCACCAGAGGGACAGGCAATCAGCCCCAGCATTTT.

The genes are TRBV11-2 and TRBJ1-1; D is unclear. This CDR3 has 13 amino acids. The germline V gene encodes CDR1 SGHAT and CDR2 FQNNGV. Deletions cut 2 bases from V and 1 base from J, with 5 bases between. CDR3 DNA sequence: TGTGCCAGCAGCTTATATCAGAACACTGAAGCTTTCTTT. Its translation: CASSLYQNTEAFF.

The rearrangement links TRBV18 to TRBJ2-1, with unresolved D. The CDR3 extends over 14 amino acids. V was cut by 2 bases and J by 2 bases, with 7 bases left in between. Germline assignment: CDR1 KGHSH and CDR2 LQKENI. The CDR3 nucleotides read TGTGCCAGCTCACCAAGTAACACCTACAATGAGCAGTTCTTC. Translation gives CASSPSNTYNEQFF.